Sequencing of this TCR beta chain was carried out in a study of chemoradiotherapy in HPV16-positive cancers. On this clone itself: As yet, its antigen is unknown.

The germline V gene encodes CDR1 DFQATT and CDR2 SNEGSKA (reference sequence). V was shortened by 1 base and J by 3 bases, with 4 bases between the two germline ends. CDR3 length equals 11 residues. Produced via immunoSEQ multiplex PCR; TCRdb's table is partial and in-frame only. The table lists some 12,000 clones, 77% of them singletons. Study outcomes and limitations: In HPV16-positive patients, HPV-responsive T-cell expansion tracked better recurrence-free survival. HPV-specific T cells were functionally defined from only a couple of HPV16-positive patients. Candidate HPV-specific clones and E7-related TCR motifs grew in tumor during treatment.

The rearrangement uses TRBV20-1 and TRBJ2-7; D uncertain. The TCR comes from a human donor with HPV-associated anogenital cancer. This material was obtained from a patient who underwent chemoradiotherapy. CDR3 sequence (DNA): TGCAGTGCTAGAGGGGACTACGAGCAGTACTTC. Translated: CSARGDYEQYF.